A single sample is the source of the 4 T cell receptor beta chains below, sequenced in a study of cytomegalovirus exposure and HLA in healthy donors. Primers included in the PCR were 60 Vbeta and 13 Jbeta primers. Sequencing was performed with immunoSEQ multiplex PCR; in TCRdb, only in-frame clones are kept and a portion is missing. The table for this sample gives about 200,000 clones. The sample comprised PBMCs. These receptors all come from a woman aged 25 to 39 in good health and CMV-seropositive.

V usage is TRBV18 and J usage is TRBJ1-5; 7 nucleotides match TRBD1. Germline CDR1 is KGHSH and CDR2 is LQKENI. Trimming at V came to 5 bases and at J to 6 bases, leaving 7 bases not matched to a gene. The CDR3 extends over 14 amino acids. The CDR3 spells CASSADRVRQPQHF. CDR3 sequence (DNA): TGTGCCAGCTCAGCTGACAGGGTCCGTCAGCCCCAGCATTTT.

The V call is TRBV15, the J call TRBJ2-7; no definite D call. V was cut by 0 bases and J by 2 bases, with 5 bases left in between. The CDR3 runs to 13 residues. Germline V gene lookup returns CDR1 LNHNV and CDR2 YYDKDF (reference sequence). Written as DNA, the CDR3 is TGTGCCACCAGCAGAGATTCGGCCTACGAGCAGTACTTC. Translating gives CATSRDSAYEQYF.

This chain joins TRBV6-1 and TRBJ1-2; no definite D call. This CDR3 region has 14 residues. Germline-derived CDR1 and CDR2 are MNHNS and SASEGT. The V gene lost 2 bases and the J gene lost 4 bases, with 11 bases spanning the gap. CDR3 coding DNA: TGTGCCAGCAGTGAACTACGGGGATTCTATGGCTACACCTTC. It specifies CASSELRGFYGYTF.

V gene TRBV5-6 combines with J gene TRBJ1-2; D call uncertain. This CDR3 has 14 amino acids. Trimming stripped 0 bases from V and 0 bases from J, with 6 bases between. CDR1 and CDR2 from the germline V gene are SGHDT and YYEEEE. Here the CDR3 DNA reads TGTGCCAGCAGCTTGGCCGCAGCTAACTATGGCTACACCTTC. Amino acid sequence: CASSLAAANYGYTF.